This T cell receptor (beta chain) originates from a study of tissue T cells after allogeneic stem cell transplantation. The data were produced by immunoSEQ multiplex PCR, yet TCRdb's version contains in-frame clones alone and is incomplete. The repertoire holds more than 45,000 clones, 73% seen once, with roughly 0.55% in the top ten. General study points: Few T cell clones were shared across patients, but motif clusters showed tissue-specific shared signatures.

As concerns this clone: The antigen is undetermined. The gene names here belong to mouse. The read ends 1 residue before the CDR3 terminus; that terminus is restored from the germline J gene.

Germline values: CDR1 NNHNN, CDR2 SYGAGS (reference sequence). V lost 1 base and J 2 bases, leaving 8 bases between the germline ends. The CDR3 totals 14 residues. This rearrangement joins TRBV13-2 to TRBJ2-5; D is perhaps TRBD1 (6 bases). Sequenced input: sorted cells pooled from one or two spleens. The TCR sequence derives from a pool of C57BL/6 mice in good health. The DNA read from the CDR3 is TGTGCCAGCGGTGATCTCAGGGGCCAAGACACCCAGTAC. Protein product: CASGDLRGQDTQY. The whole CDR3 protein is CASGDLRGQDTQYF.